The rows below give T cell receptor beta chains drawn from one sample of a study of blood T cells in healthy people across ages. TCRdb redid the calling of the 5' RACE reads with MiXCR, one entry per CDR3 protein. In the table there are around 500,000 distinct CDR3 sequences, 25% to 35% of which are singletons. These same data were also listed under a study on T cells of mothers and their children.

Sequencing was done on a sample of blood. The source is a boy aged 2 to 10 in good health. Each CDR3 is given with its conserved first and last residue. A D gene is named only where the DNA matches it firmly. Not all rows give a size; the values are once, few, many and, for expanded clones, a class.

TRBV20-1	NA	TRBJ2-5	TRBD2	TGCAGTGCTAGCCCTAGCGGGGGGGCACAAGAGACCCAGTACTTC	CSASPSGGAQETQYF
TRBV5-1	NA	TRBJ2-4	NA	TGCGCCAGCAGCTTGAGGGGGTTTGCAGGGATAGCCAAAAACATTCAGTACTTC	CASSLRGFAGIAKNIQYF
TRBV27	few	TRBJ2-1	TRBD2	TGTGCCAGCAGTATGACTAGCGGATACAATGAGCAGTTCTTC	CASSMTSGYNEQFF
TRBV20-1	NA	TRBJ1-2	TRBD1	TGCAGTGCTAGAGATCCGGCGTGGACAGGGGGGGGCTACACCTTC	CSARDPAWTGGGYTF
TRBV19	few	TRBJ2-1	NA	TGTGCCAGTAGTGCCGGGACGAGGGGGTACAATGAGCAGTTCTTC	CASSAGTRGYNEQFF
TRBV6-1	NA	TRBJ2-4	TRBD1	TGTGCCGTCGACAGGGATACCAAAAACATTCAGTACTTC	CAVDRDTKNIQYF
TRBV6-1	NA	TRBJ2-3	TRBD1	TGTGCCAGCAGTGAACTAATACAGGGGATGGATACGCAGTATTTT	CASSELIQGMDTQYF
TRBV29-1	many	TRBJ2-1	NA	TGCAGCGTTGAAGAAGCACCCCCCCAGTTCTTC	CSVEEAPPQFF
TRBV12-3/TRBV12-4	NA	TRBJ1-2	NA	TGTGCCAGCAGTTTAGGGGACGGTCCCTATGGCTACACCTTC	CASSLGDGPYGYTF
TRBV5-5	few	TRBJ1-2	NA	TGTGCCAGCAGCTTGGGACGGCGCTATGGCTACACCTTC	CASSLGRRYGYTF
TRBV3-1	NA	TRBJ2-7	NA	TGTGCCAGCAGCCAAGATTTATGGCTAAACGAGCAGTACTTC	CASSQDLWLNEQYF
TRBV19	NA	TRBJ2-7	NA	TGTGCCAGTAGCCAGAAGAGGTCCGGGAACGAGCAGTACTTC	CASSQKRSGNEQYF
TRBV6-5	NA	TRBJ2-1	NA	TGTGCCAGCAGTACCCGCTCTCGGGCGGGGAACAATGAGCAGTTCTTC	CASSTRSRAGNNEQFF
TRBV15	few	TRBJ2-1	TRBD2	TGTGCCACCAGCAGAGATCGGACTAGCAGCTACAATGAGCAGTTCTTC	CATSRDRTSSYNEQFF
TRBV12-3/TRBV12-4	NA	TRBJ2-3	TRBD2	TGTGCCAGCAGTTTATCCGGGGGGACCAGCACAGATACGCAGTATTTT	CASSLSGGTSTDTQYF
TRBV6-5	NA	TRBJ2-1	NA	TGTGCCAGCAGCCCTAGGAACGTGGGTGAGCAGTTCTTC	CASSPRNVGEQFF
TRBV7-9	few	TRBJ2-1	TRBD2	TGTGCCAGCAGCTACATTAGCGGGAGGGCTGGTCCCTACAATGAGCAGTTCTTC	CASSYISGRAGPYNEQFF
TRBV10-3	few	TRBJ1-2	NA	TGTGCCATCAGAGCGACAGGAAACTATGGCTACACCTTC	CAIRATGNYGYTF
TRBV4-3	NA	TRBJ2-1	TRBD2	TGCGCCAGCAGCCAAGGGACTAGTACTCGCAATGAGCAGTTCTTC	CASSQGTSTRNEQFF
TRBV25-1	few	TRBJ1-6	NA	TGTGCCAGCAGTGAGACAGCATATAATTCACCCCTCCACTTT	CASSETAYNSPLHF
TRBV14	few	TRBJ2-2	NA	TGTGCCAGCAGCCCCAGGGTAGTCGGGGAGCTGTTTTTT	CASSPRVVGELFF
TRBV6-1	few	TRBJ2-5	NA	TGTGCCAGCAGTGAACCAAGAGAGACCCAGTACTTC	CASSEPRETQYF
TRBV7-9	NA	TRBJ2-1	NA	TGTGCCAGCAGTGGGCAGAACCACAATGAGCAGTTCTTC	CASSGQNHNEQFF
TRBV6-2/TRBV6-3	NA	TRBJ2-1	NA	TGTGCCAGCAGTTACTCCGGGACTTCCTACAATGAGCAGTTCTTC	CASSYSGTSYNEQFF
TRBV7-7	NA	TRBJ2-1	TRBD2	TGTGCCAGCAGCTCCCATAGGGCCCCGGGGGGGGAGCAGTTCTTC	CASSSHRAPGGEQFF
TRBV6-1	NA	TRBJ1-1	NA	TGTGCCAGCATCGAGGGGGGGGCGAACACTGAAGCTTTCTTT	CASIEGGANTEAFF
TRBV21-1	NA	TRBJ1-2	NA	TGTGCCAGCAGCAAAGCGGTCAGGGGCTATGGCTACACCTTC	CASSKAVRGYGYTF
TRBV28	NA	TRBJ1-5	NA	TGTGCCAGCAGTTTAGACAGATACAATCAGCCCCAGCATTTT	CASSLDRYNQPQHF
TRBV20-1	NA	TRBJ2-7	NA	TGCAGTGCTAGAGCCCCGGGACCTCACTACGAGCAGTACTTC	CSARAPGPHYEQYF
TRBV28	NA	TRBJ2-4	NA	TGTGCCAGCAGTTTATCTCCCTGGGTGGACTCCAAAAACATTCAGTACTTC	CASSLSPWVDSKNIQYF
TRBV5-8	few	TRBJ1-1	NA	TGTGCCAGCAGTTGGGGCCGAGATAGTGGAGCTTTCTTT	CASSWGRDSGAFF
TRBV4-3	few	TRBJ1-1	NA	TGCGCCAGCAGCCAAGATGACCGGGACACTGAAGCTTCCTTT	CASSQDDRDTEASF
TRBV27	few	TRBJ2-7	NA	TGTGCCAGCAGTTACGGTAGGGACTACGAGCAGTACTTC	CASSYGRDYEQYF